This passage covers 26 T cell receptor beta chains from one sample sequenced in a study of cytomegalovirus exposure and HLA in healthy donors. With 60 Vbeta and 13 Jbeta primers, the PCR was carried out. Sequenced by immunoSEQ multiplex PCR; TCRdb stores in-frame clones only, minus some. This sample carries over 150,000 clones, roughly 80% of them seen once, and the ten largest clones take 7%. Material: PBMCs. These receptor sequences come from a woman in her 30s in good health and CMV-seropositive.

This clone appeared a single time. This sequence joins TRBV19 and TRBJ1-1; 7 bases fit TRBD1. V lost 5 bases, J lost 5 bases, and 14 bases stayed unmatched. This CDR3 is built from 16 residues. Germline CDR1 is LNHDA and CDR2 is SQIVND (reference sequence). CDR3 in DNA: TGTGCCAGTAGTTACCGGGACAGATACCCCATTACTGAAGCTTTCTTT. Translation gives CASSYRDRYPITEAFF. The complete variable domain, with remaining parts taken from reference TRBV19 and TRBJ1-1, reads DGGITQSPKYLFRKEGQNVTLSCEQNLNHDAMYWYRQDPGQGLRLIYYSQIVNDFQKGDIAEGYSVSREKKESFPLTVTSAQKNPTAFYLCASSYRDRYPITEAFFGQGTRLTVV.

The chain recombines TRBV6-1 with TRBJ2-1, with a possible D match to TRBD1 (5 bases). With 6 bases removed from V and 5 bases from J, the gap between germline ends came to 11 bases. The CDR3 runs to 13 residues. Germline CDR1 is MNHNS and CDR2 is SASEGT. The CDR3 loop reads CASRKTADNEQFF. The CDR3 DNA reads TGTGCCAGCAGAAAGACAGCCGACAATGAGCAGTTCTTC.

The CDR3 region is CASSRDRAFAGELFF. CDR3 coding DNA: TGCGCCAGCAGCCGGGACAGGGCTTTTGCCGGGGAGCTGTTTTTT. This rearrangement joins TRBV5-1 to TRBJ2-2, with 9 bases that match TRBD1. The germline CDR1 and CDR2 sequences are SGHRS and YFSETQ. The CDR3 is 15 residues long. Trimming at V came to 4 bases and at J to 6 bases, leaving 7 bases not matched to a gene.

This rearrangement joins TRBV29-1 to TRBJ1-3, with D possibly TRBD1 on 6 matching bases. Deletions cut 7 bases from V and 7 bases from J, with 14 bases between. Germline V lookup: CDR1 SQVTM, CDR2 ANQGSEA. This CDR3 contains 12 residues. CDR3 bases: TGCAGCGGCCAGGGGTTGGGGAACACCATATATTTT. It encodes CSGQGLGNTIYF.

The CDR3 bases are TGCGCCAGCAGCCAAGCATCCCAGGGCAAGGGGGAAGCTTTCTTT. Its translation is CASSQASQGKGEAFF. The genes are TRBV4-1 and TRBJ1-1, with a possible D match to TRBD1 (5 bases). This CDR3 is built from 15 residues. Per the germline V gene, CDR1 is MGHRA and CDR2 is YSYEKL. The V gene lost 1 base and the J gene lost 8 bases, with 17 bases spanning the gap.

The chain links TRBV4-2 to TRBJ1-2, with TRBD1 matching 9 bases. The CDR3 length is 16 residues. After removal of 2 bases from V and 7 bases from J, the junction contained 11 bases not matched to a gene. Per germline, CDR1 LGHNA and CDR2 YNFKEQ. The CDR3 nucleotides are TGTGCCAGCAGCCAACGTCGGGACAGGGCCGCCGGTGGCTACACCTTC. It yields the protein CASSQRRDRAAGGYTF.

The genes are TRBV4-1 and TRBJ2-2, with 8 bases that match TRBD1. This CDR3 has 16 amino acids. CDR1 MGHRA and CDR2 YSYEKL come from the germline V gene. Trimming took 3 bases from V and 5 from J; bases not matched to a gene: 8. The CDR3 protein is CASSHPSDRGTGELFF. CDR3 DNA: TGCGCCAGCAGCCACCCCTCCGACAGGGGAACCGGGGAGCTGTTTTTT.

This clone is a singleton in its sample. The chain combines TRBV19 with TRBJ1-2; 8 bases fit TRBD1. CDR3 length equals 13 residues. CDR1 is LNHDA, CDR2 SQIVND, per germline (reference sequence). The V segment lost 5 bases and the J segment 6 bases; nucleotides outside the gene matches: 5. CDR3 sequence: CASSLGTGDGYTF. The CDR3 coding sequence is TGTGCCAGTAGTCTCGGGACAGGCGATGGCTACACCTTC.

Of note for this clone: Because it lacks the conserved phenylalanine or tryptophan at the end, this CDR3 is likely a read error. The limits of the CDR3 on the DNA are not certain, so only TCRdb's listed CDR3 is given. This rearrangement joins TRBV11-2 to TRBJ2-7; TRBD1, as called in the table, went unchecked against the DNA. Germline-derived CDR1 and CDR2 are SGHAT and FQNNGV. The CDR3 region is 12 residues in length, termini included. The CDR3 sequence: CASSLLPGQLHL.

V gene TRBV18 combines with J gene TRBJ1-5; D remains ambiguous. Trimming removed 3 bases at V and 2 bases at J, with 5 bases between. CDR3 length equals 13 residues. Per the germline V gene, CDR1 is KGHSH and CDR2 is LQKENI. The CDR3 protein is CASSPIGNQPQHF. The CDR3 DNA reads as TGTGCCAGCTCACCCATAGGCAATCAGCCCCAGCATTTT.

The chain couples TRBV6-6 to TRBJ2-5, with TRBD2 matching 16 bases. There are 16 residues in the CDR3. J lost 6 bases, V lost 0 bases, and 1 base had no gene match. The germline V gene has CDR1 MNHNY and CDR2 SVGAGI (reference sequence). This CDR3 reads CASSYSGLAGGKTQYF. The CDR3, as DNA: TGTGCCAGCAGTTACTCGGGACTAGCGGGGGGGAAGACCCAGTACTTC.

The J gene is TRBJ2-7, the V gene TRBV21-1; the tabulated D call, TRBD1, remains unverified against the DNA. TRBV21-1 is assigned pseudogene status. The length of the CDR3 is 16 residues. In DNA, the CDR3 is TGTGCCAGTGACTATTCGGAGGACAGGGGCAAGTACGAGCAGTACTTC. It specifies CASDYSEDRGKYEQYF.

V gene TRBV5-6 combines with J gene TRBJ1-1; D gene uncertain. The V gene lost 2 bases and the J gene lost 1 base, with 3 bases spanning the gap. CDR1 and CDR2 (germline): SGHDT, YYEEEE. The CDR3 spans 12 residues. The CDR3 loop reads CASSFWNTEAFF. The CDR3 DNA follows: TGTGCCAGCAGCTTCTGGAACACTGAAGCTTTCTTT.

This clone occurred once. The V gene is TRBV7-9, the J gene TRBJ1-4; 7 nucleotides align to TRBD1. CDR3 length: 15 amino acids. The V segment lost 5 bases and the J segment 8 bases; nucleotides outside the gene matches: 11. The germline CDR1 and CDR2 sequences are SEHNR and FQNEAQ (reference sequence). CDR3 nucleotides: TGTGCCAGCAGCGCACCAGGGGGTTGGGGCGAAAAACTGTTTTTT. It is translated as CASSAPGGWGEKLFF.

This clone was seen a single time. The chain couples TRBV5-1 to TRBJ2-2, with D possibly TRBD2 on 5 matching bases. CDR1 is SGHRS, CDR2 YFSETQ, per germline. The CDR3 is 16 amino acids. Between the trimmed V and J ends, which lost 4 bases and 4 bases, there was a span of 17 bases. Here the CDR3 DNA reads TGCGCCAGCAGCCCGACTACTACTCGCCTCACCGGGGAGCTGTTTTTT. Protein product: CASSPTTTRLTGELFF. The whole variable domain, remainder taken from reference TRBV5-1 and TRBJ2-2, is KAGVTQTPRYLIKTRGQQVTLSCSPISGHRSVSWYQQTPGQGLQFLFEYFSETQRNKGNFPGRFSGRQFSNSRSEMNVSTLELGDSALYLCASSPTTTRLTGELFFGEGSRLTVL.

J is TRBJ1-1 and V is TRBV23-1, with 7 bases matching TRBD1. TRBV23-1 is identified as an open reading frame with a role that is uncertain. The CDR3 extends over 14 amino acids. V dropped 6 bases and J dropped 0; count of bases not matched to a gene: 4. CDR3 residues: CASSHDRVNTEAFF. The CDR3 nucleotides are TGCGCCAGCAGCCACGACAGGGTGAACACTGAAGCTTTCTTT.

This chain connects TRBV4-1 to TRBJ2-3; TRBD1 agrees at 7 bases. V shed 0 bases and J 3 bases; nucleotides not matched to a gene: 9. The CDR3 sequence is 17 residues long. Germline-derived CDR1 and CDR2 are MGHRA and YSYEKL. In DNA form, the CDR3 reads TGCGCCAGCAGCCAAGATCGTATGACAGGGCGGACAGATACGCAGTATTTT. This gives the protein CASSQDRMTGRTDTQYF.

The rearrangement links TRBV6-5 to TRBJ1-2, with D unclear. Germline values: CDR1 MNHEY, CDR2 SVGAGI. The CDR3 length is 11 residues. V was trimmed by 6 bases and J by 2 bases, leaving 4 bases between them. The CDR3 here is CASRGNYGYTF. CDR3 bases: TGTGCCAGCAGGGGCAACTATGGCTACACCTTC.

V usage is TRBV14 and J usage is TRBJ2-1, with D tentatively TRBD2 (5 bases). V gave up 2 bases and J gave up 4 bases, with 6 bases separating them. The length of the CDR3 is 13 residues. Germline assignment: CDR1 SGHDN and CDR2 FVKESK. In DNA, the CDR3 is TGTGCCAGCAGCCAAACTAGTTACAATGAGCAGTTCTTC. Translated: CASSQTSYNEQFF.

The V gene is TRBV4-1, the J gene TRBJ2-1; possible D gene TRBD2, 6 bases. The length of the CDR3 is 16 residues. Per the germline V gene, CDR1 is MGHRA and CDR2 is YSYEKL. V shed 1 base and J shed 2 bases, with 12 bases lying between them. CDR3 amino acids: CASSQALRGAYNEQFF. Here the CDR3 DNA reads TGCGCCAGCAGCCAAGCTCTGCGGGGCGCCTACAATGAGCAGTTCTTC.

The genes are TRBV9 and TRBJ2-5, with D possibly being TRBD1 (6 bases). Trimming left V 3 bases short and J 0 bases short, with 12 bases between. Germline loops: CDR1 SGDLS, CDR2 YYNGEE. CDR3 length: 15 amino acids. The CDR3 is CASSAMTGYQETQYF. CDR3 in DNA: TGTGCCAGCAGCGCAATGACAGGCTACCAAGAGACCCAGTACTTC.

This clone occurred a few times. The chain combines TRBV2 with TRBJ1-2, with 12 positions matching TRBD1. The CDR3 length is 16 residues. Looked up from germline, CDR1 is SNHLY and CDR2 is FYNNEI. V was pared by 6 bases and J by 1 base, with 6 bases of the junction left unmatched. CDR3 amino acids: CASSWDRGRVNYGYTF. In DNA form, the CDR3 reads TGTGCCAGCAGCTGGGACAGGGGGCGCGTTAACTATGGCTACACCTTC.

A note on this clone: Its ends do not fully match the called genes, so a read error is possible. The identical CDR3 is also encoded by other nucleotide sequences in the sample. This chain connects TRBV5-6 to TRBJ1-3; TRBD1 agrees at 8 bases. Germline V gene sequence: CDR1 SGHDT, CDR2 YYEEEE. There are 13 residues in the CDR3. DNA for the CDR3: TGTGCTAGCAGCCTTACCCAGGGGGCCACCATATATTTT. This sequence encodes CASSLTQGATIYF.

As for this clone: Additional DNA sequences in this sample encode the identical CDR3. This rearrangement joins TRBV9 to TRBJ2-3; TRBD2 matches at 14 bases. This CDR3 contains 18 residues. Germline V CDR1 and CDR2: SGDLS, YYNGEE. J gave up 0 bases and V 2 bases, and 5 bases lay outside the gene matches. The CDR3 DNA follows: TGTGCCAGCAGCGTTGGGACTAGCGGGGGAGCCAGCACAGATACGCAGTATTTT. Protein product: CASSVGTSGGASTDTQYF.

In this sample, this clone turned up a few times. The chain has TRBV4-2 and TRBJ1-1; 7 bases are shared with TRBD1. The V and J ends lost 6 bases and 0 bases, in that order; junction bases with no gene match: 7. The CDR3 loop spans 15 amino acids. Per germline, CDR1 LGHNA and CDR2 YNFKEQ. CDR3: CASSPGQTMNTEAFF. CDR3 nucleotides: TGTGCCAGCAGTCCGGGACAGACAATGAACACTGAAGCTTTCTTT.

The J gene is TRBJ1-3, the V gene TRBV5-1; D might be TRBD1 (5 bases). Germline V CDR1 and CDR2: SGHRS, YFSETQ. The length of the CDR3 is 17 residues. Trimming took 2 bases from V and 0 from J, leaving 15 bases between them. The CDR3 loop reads CASSFYQGGSSGNTIYF. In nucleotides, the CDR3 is TGCGCCAGCAGCTTTTATCAGGGCGGGAGCTCTGGAAACACCATATATTTT. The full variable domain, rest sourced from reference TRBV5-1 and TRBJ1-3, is KAGVTQTPRYLIKTRGQQVTLSCSPISGHRSVSWYQQTPGQGLQFLFEYFSETQRNKGNFPGRFSGRQFSNSRSEMNVSTLELGDSALYLCASSFYQGGSSGNTIYFGEGSWLTVV.